This entry lists 32 T cell receptor beta chains sequenced from one sample in a study of blood T cell repertoires in COVID-19. Clones were sequenced by immunoSEQ multiplex PCR, and TCRdb holds only the in-frame ones, with some missing. Among approximately 670,000 clones listed, about 90% were seen once. Specimen: peripheral blood. These receptors all stem from a woman aged 18-35 years with acute or convalescent COVID-19.

The rearrangement joins TRBV5-1 to TRBJ1-6, with 9 bases fitting TRBD1. Germline V gene data show CDR1 as SGHRS and CDR2 as YFSETQ. This CDR3 has 15 amino acids. Trimming at V came to 0 bases and at J to 6 bases, leaving 1 base not matched to a gene. The CDR3 DNA reads TGCGCCAGCAGCTTGGGACAGGGGGTTAATTCACCCCTCCACTTT. It translates to CASSLGQGVNSPLHF. Full variable domain (outside the CDR3, taken from reference TRBV5-1 and TRBJ1-6): KAGVTQTPRYLIKTRGQQVTLSCSPISGHRSVSWYQQTPGQGLQFLFEYFSETQRNKGNFPGRFSGRQFSNSRSEMNVSTLELGDSALYLCASSLGQGVNSPLHFGNGTRLTVT.

The genes are TRBV5-5 and TRBJ1-1, with TRBD1 identical over 8 bases. CDR1 and CDR2 from the germline V gene are SGHKS and YYEKEE (reference sequence). The CDR3 covers 15 residues. Losses at the gene ends were 1 base for V and 2 bases for J; bases not matched to a gene: 4. The DNA for the CDR3 is TGTGCCAGCAGCTTGCTACCAGGGGGCAACACTGAAGCTTTCTTT. It specifies CASSLLPGGNTEAFF.

This chain links TRBV7-3 with TRBJ1-1; 9 nucleotides line up with TRBD1. Per the germline V gene, CDR1 is SGHTA and CDR2 is FQGTGA. The CDR3 consists of 15 residues. The V segment lost 5 bases and the J segment 8 bases; nucleotides outside the gene matches: 12. The CDR3 loop reads CASSPYGTGMEEAFF. The DNA of the CDR3 is TGTGCCAGCAGCCCCTACGGGACAGGGATGGAAGAAGCTTTCTTT. The whole variable domain, filled in from reference TRBV7-3 and TRBJ1-1, reads GAGVSQTPSNKVTEKGKYVELRCDPISGHTALYWYRQSLGQGPEFLIYFQGTGAADDSGLPNDRFFAVRPEGSVSTLKIQRTERGDSAVYLCASSPYGTGMEEAFFGQGTRLTVV.

CDR3 sequence (DNA): TGTGCCAGTCGGGACAGAGGGAACGCAGATACGCAGTATTTT. This translates into CASRDRGNADTQYF. V gene TRBV7-8 combines with J gene TRBJ2-3, with TRBD1 matching 7 bases. Germline trimming cut 9 bases from V and 4 bases from J; bases unmatched to any gene: 10. Germline CDR1 and CDR2: SGHVS and FQNEAQ. The CDR3 totals 14 residues.

J is TRBJ1-3 and V is TRBV9; D gene uncertain. The ends were cut back, 0 bases at V and 0 bases at J, with 10 bases in the middle. The CDR3 sequence is 16 residues long. Germline V gene sequence: CDR1 SGDLS, CDR2 YYNGEE. The CDR3 here is CASSVDTGSSGNTIYF. The DNA of the CDR3 is TGTGCCAGCAGCGTAGATACGGGGAGCTCTGGAAACACCATATATTTT.

This chain joins TRBV5-4 and TRBJ1-2; the D is unclear. The ends were cut back, 4 bases at V and 8 bases at J, with 24 bases in the middle. CDR3 length: 16 amino acids. Germline assignment: CDR1 SGHNT and CDR2 YYREEE (reference sequence). DNA of the CDR3: TGTGCCAGCAGCCTAGGACCTCGCCCACCTCGGGGAGGCTACACCTTC. Translated, it gives CASSLGPRPPRGGYTF. The variable domain in full, completed from reference TRBV5-4 and TRBJ1-2, reads ETGVTQSPTHLIKTRGQQVTLRCSSQSGHNTVSWYQQALGQGPQFIFQYYREEENGRGNFPPRFSGLQFPNYSSELNVNALELDDSALYLCASSLGPRPPRGGYTFGSGTRLTVV.

V usage is TRBV7-9 and J usage is TRBJ1-1, with 9 bases identical to TRBD1. Germline V lookup: CDR1 SEHNR, CDR2 FQNEAQ (reference sequence). The CDR3 length is 14 residues. Trimming took 5 bases from V and 3 from J; bases not matched to a gene: 4. The CDR3 DNA reads TGTGCCAGCAGCCCTTGGGACAGGGACACTGAAGCTTTCTTT. It codes for CASSPWDRDTEAFF.

This clone was seen once. The chain has TRBV27 and TRBJ1-1; TRBD1 matches at 7 bases. Trimming removed 3 bases from V and 2 bases from J; junction bases left unmatched: 9. Germline V CDR1 and CDR2: MNHEY, SMNVEV (reference sequence). This CDR3 comprises 16 residues. DNA for the CDR3: TGTGCCAGCAGTTTCCTTGGGACAGTACCCAACACTGAAGCTTTCTTT. Translated: CASSFLGTVPNTEAFF.

The rearrangement links TRBV3-1 (or the pseudogene TRBV3-2) to TRBJ1-6; a possible D gene is TRBD1 (6 bases). V lost 5 bases to trimming and J lost 9 bases, with 14 bases between them. The germline gives CDR1 LGHDT, CDR2 YNNKEL (reference sequence). The CDR3 length is 14 residues. The CDR3 here is CASSYRVLSSPLHF. The CDR3, as DNA: TGTGCCAGCAGCTACAGGGTCTTGAGTTCACCCCTCCACTTT.

The J gene is TRBJ1-2, the V gene TRBV7-2; D gene ambiguous. This CDR3 region has 14 residues. Trimming stripped 5 bases from V and 4 bases from J, with 14 bases between. The V gene's germline CDR1 is SGHTA and CDR2 FQGNSA. The CDR3 bases are TGTGCCAGCAGCCCCCTCCGGGGAGCCTATGGCTACACCTTC. Its protein is CASSPLRGAYGYTF.

Notes on this clone: Different DNA sequences within this sample yield the same CDR3. CDR3 sequence: CASSEERGTEAFF. DNA for the CDR3: TGTGCCAGCAGTGAAGAAAGGGGCACTGAAGCTTTCTTT. The chain joins TRBV6-1 to TRBJ1-1, with D perhaps matching TRBD1 (5 bases). Germline V gives CDR1 MNHNS, CDR2 SASEGT. V dropped 1 base and J dropped 4 bases, with 7 bases sitting between them. The CDR3 extends over 13 amino acids.

The chain joins TRBV12-5 to TRBJ2-1, with a weak D call TRBD2 (7 bases). The CDR3 runs to 16 residues. Trimming cost V 2 bases and J 7 bases, with 18 bases left between them. Germline V gives CDR1 LGHNT, CDR2 FRNRAP. The CDR3 loop reads CASGLSTQGGGNEQFF. For the CDR3, the DNA is TGTGCTAGTGGTTTGTCTACACAGGGAGGGGGGAATGAGCAGTTCTTC.

This clone was observed once. This chain uses TRBV7-9 with TRBJ1-1; D gene unclear. This CDR3 spans 14 amino acids. CDR1 is SEHNR and CDR2 is FQNEAQ in the germline V gene (reference sequence). The ends were cut back, 2 bases at V and 5 bases at J, with 12 bases in the middle. CDR3 region: CASSLRGIGTEAFF. The CDR3 DNA is TGTGCCAGCAGCTTACGAGGGATTGGGACTGAAGCTTTCTTT.

The chain links TRBV19 to TRBJ1-6; D is uncertain. Trimming took 5 bases from V and 7 from J, leaving 9 bases between them. The germline V gene has CDR1 LNHDA and CDR2 SQIVND (reference sequence). The CDR3 spans 13 residues. CDR3 nucleotide sequence: TGTGCCAGTAGTGCGACGGAGAATTCACCCCTCCACTTT. This translates into CASSATENSPLHF.

The J gene is TRBJ1-2, the V gene TRBV3-1 (or the pseudogene TRBV3-2); no clear D gene. Germline lookup yields CDR1 LGHDT and CDR2 YNNKEL (reference sequence). This CDR3 region has 14 residues. V gave up 5 bases and J gave up 5 bases, with 15 bases separating them. The CDR3 DNA sequence: TGTGCCAGCAGCTTACCCGGGAGAAAATATGGCTACACCTTC. Amino acid sequence: CASSLPGRKYGYTF.

This clone was seen just once. The CDR3 DNA reads TGTGCCACCAGTGATCCTCAGTGGGCCTATGGCTACACCTTC. This translates into CATSDPQWAYGYTF. This chain joins TRBV24-1 and TRBJ1-2; D not resolved. V was clipped by 3 bases and J by 4 bases, with 11 bases between them. This CDR3 contains 14 residues. CDR1 and CDR2 (germline): KGHDR, SFDVKD.

Only a few counts were recorded for this clone. V is TRBV9 and J is TRBJ1-2; D gene ambiguous. V gave up 7 bases and J gave up 3 bases, with 7 bases separating them. CDR3 length: 11 residues. CDR1 and CDR2 from the germline V gene are SGDLS and YYNGEE. CDR3 sequence reads: CASEGYYGYTF. CDR3 sequence (DNA): TGTGCCAGCGAGGGATACTATGGCTACACCTTC.

CDR3 in amino acids: CASSLGLARTNTGELFF. CDR3 DNA: TGTGCCAGCAGCCTGGGACTAGCGCGAACAAACACCGGGGAGCTGTTTTTT. The rearrangement joins TRBV3-1 (or the pseudogene TRBV3-2) to TRBJ2-2; 10 bases fit TRBD2. Germline assignment: CDR1 LGHDT and CDR2 YNNKEL (reference sequence). V dropped 4 bases and J dropped 2; count of bases not matched to a gene: 7. This CDR3 region has 17 residues.

The rearrangement links TRBV2 to TRBJ1-4; D remains unclear. V lost 2 bases and J lost 3, with 7 bases in between. CDR1 is SNHLY, CDR2 FYNNEI, per germline. The CDR3 is 14 amino acids. This CDR3 is CASSELLSNEKLFF. In DNA form, the CDR3 reads TGTGCCAGCAGTGAACTTCTTTCTAATGAAAAACTGTTTTTT.

The chain joins TRBV19 to TRBJ2-5, with 14 bases fitting TRBD2. V shed 6 bases and J 4 bases; nucleotides not matched to a gene: 1. CDR1 LNHDA and CDR2 SQIVND come from the germline V gene (reference sequence). The CDR3 runs to 14 residues. The CDR3 DNA reads TGTGCCAGTAGGGGACTAGCGGGAGTAGAGACCCAGTACTTC. The encoded protein is CASRGLAGVETQYF.

CDR3 bases: TGTGCCAGCAGCCTTACAGGGTACAACTATGGCTACACCTTC. Its translation: CASSLTGYNYGYTF. This chain connects TRBV3-1 (or the pseudogene TRBV3-2) to TRBJ1-2; a weak D match, TRBD1 (6 bases). Trimming removed 4 bases at V and 2 bases at J, with 11 bases between. Germline V gives CDR1 LGHDT, CDR2 YNNKEL (reference sequence). The CDR3 length is 14 residues.

This chain joins TRBV19 and TRBJ2-3; D ambiguous. Trimming left V 3 bases short and J 2 bases short, with 6 bases between. Germline CDR1 LNHDA, CDR2 SQIVND (reference sequence). CDR3 size: 13 residues. The CDR3 DNA reads TGTGCCAGTAGTATTCGTATCACAGATACGCAGTATTTT. This sequence encodes CASSIRITDTQYF.

The chain is built from TRBV28 and TRBJ1-5; tentative D call: TRBD1 (5 bases). Germline values: CDR1 MDHEN, CDR2 SYDVKM. V was cut by 6 bases and J by 3 bases, with 9 bases left in between. The CDR3 sequence is 13 residues long. CDR3 sequence: CASRSDNNQPQHF. The CDR3 DNA sequence: TGTGCCAGCAGATCGGACAACAATCAGCCCCAGCATTTT. The whole variable domain, filled in from reference TRBV28 and TRBJ1-5, reads DVKVTQSSRYLVKRTGEKVFLECVQDMDHENMFWYRQDPGLGLRLIYFSYDVKMKEKGDIPEGYSVSREKKERFSLILESASTNQTSMYLCASRSDNNQPQHFGDGTRLSIL.

This clone appeared a few times. This chain uses TRBV7-9 with TRBJ1-1; weak D call: TRBD1 (5 bases). With 0 bases removed from V and 4 bases from J, the gap between germline ends came to 6 bases. The CDR3 loop spans 13 amino acids. CDR1 and CDR2 (germline): SEHNR, FQNEAQ (reference sequence). The DNA of the CDR3 is TGTGCCAGCAGCTTAGCGACAGCCACTGAAGCTTTCTTT. It specifies CASSLATATEAFF.

This clone turned up a few times. This chain joins TRBV5-5 and TRBJ1-2; 12 bases map to TRBD1. Germline CDR1 is SGHKS and CDR2 is YYEKEE (reference sequence). The trim removed 4 bases at V and 8 bases at J, leaving 9 bases unmatched. CDR3 size: 15 residues. The CDR3, as DNA: TGTGCCAGCAGCCCGGGACAGGGGGCAGGTATAGGCTACACCTTC. This codes for CASSPGQGAGIGYTF.

The chain employs TRBV21-1 and TRBJ1-5; the table's D call, TRBD1, was not checked against the DNA. TRBV21-1 is an annotated pseudogene. The CDR3 has 19 residues. CDR3 sequence: CASSTAGTGGGYSNQPQHF. The CDR3 DNA follows: TGTGCCAGCAGCACAGCCGGGACAGGTGGGGGGTATAGCAATCAGCCCCAGCATTTT.

V and J are TRBV13 and TRBJ1-2, with 10 bases identical to TRBD1. The trim removed 5 bases at V and 4 bases at J, leaving 10 bases unmatched. Germline CDR1 is PRHDT and CDR2 is FYEKMQ (reference sequence). The CDR3 is 16 amino acids. Here the CDR3 DNA reads TGTGCCAGCAGCGATACGACAGGGGGCTTCTCCTATGGCTACACCTTC. This codes for CASSDTTGGFSYGYTF.

The chain has TRBV7-2 and TRBJ1-5; no reliable D call. The CDR3 has 15 amino acids. Germline CDR1 SGHTA, CDR2 FQGNSA. V lost 0 bases and J 0 bases, leaving 6 bases between the germline ends. The CDR3 protein is CASSLAQYSNQPQHF. The CDR3, as DNA: TGTGCCAGCAGCTTAGCTCAGTATAGCAATCAGCCCCAGCATTTT.

This clone was detected once. Written as DNA, the CDR3 is TGTGCCAGTACCTCAGGGGGGCGAAACACTGAAGCTTTCTTT. Translating it yields CASTSGGRNTEAFF. The genes are TRBV19 and TRBJ1-1, with 7 positions matching TRBD1. This CDR3 contains 14 residues. CDR1 LNHDA and CDR2 SQIVND come from the germline V gene (reference sequence). After removal of 7 bases from V and 2 bases from J, the junction contained 7 bases not matched to a gene.

The chain is built from TRBV6-6 and TRBJ1-2; 8 bases line up with TRBD1. CDR3 length: 14 amino acids. Looked up from germline, CDR1 is MNHNY and CDR2 is SVGAGI (reference sequence). The trim removed 7 bases at V and 2 bases at J, leaving 6 bases unmatched. CDR3 in amino acids: CASTENRGNYGYTF. DNA for the CDR3: TGTGCCAGCACCGAGAACAGGGGGAACTATGGCTACACCTTC.

This clone has just one count. The CDR3 loop reads CATSDRGGYEQYF. CDR3 DNA sequence: TGTGCCACCAGTGATCGAGGGGGCTACGAGCAGTACTTC. This chain joins TRBV24-1 and TRBJ2-7; D is perhaps TRBD1 (6 bases). V was clipped by 3 bases and J by 3 bases, with 8 bases between them. This CDR3 is built from 13 residues. Germline V gene data show CDR1 as KGHDR and CDR2 as SFDVKD.

There are a few counts of this clone. The V gene is TRBV3-1 (or the pseudogene TRBV3-2), the J gene TRBJ2-7; D call uncertain. V lost 4 bases to trimming and J lost 2 bases, with 9 bases between them. This CDR3 has 13 residues. Germline CDR1 LGHDT, CDR2 YNNKEL (reference sequence). The CDR3 reads CASSPGNTYEQYF. CDR3 in DNA: TGTGCCAGCAGCCCAGGCAACACCTACGAGCAGTACTTC.